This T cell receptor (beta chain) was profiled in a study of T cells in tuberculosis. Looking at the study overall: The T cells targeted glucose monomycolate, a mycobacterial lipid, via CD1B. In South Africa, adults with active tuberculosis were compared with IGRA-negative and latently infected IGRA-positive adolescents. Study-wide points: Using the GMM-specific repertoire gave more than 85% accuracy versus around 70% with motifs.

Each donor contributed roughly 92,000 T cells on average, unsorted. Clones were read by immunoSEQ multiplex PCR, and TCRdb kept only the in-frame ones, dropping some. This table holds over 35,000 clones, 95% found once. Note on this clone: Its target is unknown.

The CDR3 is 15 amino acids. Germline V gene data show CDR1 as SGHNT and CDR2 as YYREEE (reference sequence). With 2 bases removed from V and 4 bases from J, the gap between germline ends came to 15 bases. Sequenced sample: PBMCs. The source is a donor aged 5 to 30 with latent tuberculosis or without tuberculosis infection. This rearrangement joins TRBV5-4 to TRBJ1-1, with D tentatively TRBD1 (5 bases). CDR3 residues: CASSLVGAGGTEAFF. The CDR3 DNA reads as TGTGCCAGCAGCTTAGTAGGCGCGGGGGGCACTGAAGCTTTCTTT.